One sample yielded the 2 T cell receptor beta chains listed below, sequenced in a study of blood T cells in healthy people across ages. Combining a sample-barcoded 5' primer with a J-beta primer mix, a second PCR ran for roughly 6 to 12 cycles. Each CDR3 protein gets one entry after TCRdb re-called the 5' RACE reads with MiXCR. Among about 1.5 million distinct CDR3 sequences, around 40% were seen once, and the ten largest hold less than 5%. The sample consisted of blood. These receptors were collected from a woman aged 18 to 35 in good health.

This CDR3 reads CSAGKHGADYEQYF. The CDR3 bases are TGCAGTGCTGGAAAACACGGGGCCGACTACGAGCAGTACTTC. This chain joins TRBV20-1 and TRBJ2-7, with D perhaps TRBD1 or TRBD2 (5 bases each). The CDR3 has 14 residues. Germline assignment: CDR1 DFQATT and CDR2 SNEGSKA (reference sequence). The V and J ends lost 5 bases and 3 bases respectively, with 17 bases between them.

The CDR3 sequence is CASSFQQGSNIQYF. The CDR3, as DNA: TGTGCCAGCAGCTTTCAACAGGGCAGTAACATTCAGTACTTC. The V call is TRBV7-2, the J call TRBJ2-4; the D gene is possibly TRBD1 (6 bases). The CDR3 runs to 14 residues. Trimming removed 3 bases from V and 7 bases from J, with 13 bases in between. The germline V gene has CDR1 SGHTA and CDR2 FQGNSA.